The T cell receptor (beta chain) described here comes from a study of blood T cell repertoires in COVID-19 (dated by TCRdb to 2020 to 2022). For context, the study as a whole: The collaborator samples originated in the United States, Italy and Spain and spanned the acute and convalescent phases of COVID-19. The material from the prospective study consisted of cDNA or gDNA derived from T cells, B-cell-depleted T cells, or PBMCs. Subjects who had been exposed to COVID-19, were actively infected with it, or had recovered from it provided the deeply sampled blood TCRbeta repertoires that made up the dataset. The repertoires were released in a freely available public database meant as a resource for research on the immune response to SARS-CoV-2. The samples were drawn from two sources: the first 160 participants of the ongoing ImmuneRACE study, and approximately 1,300 subjects contributed by 6 global collaborators. The sample metadata nearly always contained a de-identified subject ID, COVID-19 status, age in years and sex. Where available, HLA class I and class II types were taken from metadata supplied by the sample provider and were not determined by assay-based typing. Study-level results and caveats: How much clinical and demographic metadata was included differed by source and by participant, and the metadata was provided uncurated.

V is pruned by 4 bases and J by 10 bases, leaving 8 bases of the junction without a gene match. From the cysteine up to the phenylalanine, the CDR3 has a length of 16 residues. The DNA shown is the 48-base CDR3, in frame from base 1. CDR1 and CDR2 are read off the germline V gene as MRHNA and SNTAGT. This clone was recorded only once. Its antigen is not yet known. No base quality information exists; no much larger clone differs at one position. One collaborating source in Seattle enrolled patients during active infection and followed them longitudinally through the course of disease. Whole blood was collected in K2EDTA tubes by collaborating institutions according to the institutions' own protocols. For TCRbeta analysis, collaborators shipped samples in one of three forms: frozen whole blood, isolated PBMCs, or DNA extracted from either of those sample types. TCRbeta CDR3 regions were amplified from genomic DNA by means of the immunoSEQ Assay, a bias-controlled multiplex PCR. Per the original workflow: Nucleated cell counts per sample were estimated from amplification of reference gene primers within the assay. To quantify the absolute abundance of each unique TCRbeta CDR3 rearrangement, sequence reads were collapsed and filtered. For each sample, productive Simpson clonality was calculated as the square root of Simpson's diversity index across productive rearrangements. TCRdb's version of the immuneACCESS table is confined to in-frame rearrangements and falls short of the full clone set. An unresolved V gene accounts for under half of the shortfall where checked; the remainder is of unknown origin. The V and J calls and clone size come from that table; D and trimming were worked out from the DNA. This sample holds some 160,000 clones; around four fifths were observed only once. The top ten clonotypes cover approximately 8.1% of the sample.

This clonotype was obtained from a woman aged 80 or over with COVID-19, enrolled during active disease. Sequenced material: peripheral blood. The chain was built from TRBV6-4 and TRBJ1-6, with 12 bases in between that match TRBD1. The DNA sequence follows: TGTGCCAGCAGTGCACCCCGGGACAGGGGGCAATCACCCCTCCACTTT. This gives the protein CASSAPRDRGQSPLHF.